The present T cell receptor (beta chain) was sequenced within a study of blood T cell repertoires in COVID-19. Per the study methods: Using reference gene primer amplification, nucleated cell counts were estimated. The protocol was immunoSEQ multiplex PCR, while the TCRdb copy is restricted to in-frame clones and leaves out a portion. D and trimming were read from the DNA, whereas the V and J calls and clone size are those reported in that table. In the table there are about 240,000 clones, just under 85% of which are singletons. CDR1 is MDHEN, CDR2 SYDVKM, per germline. The ends lost 6 bases at V and 5 bases at J; junction bases unmatched: 11. The CDR3 loop spans 15 amino acids.

The V call is TRBV28, the J call TRBJ2-7; TRBD1 matches at 9 bases. The sample taken for sequencing was peripheral blood. The source of this sequence is an elderly woman with acute or convalescent COVID-19. The CDR3 loop reads CASRYTMGQGHEQYF. The CDR3 DNA sequence: TGTGCCAGCAGATATACTATGGGACAGGGCCACGAGCAGTACTTC.